Listed here are 30 T cell receptor beta chains from one sample, sequenced in a study of human T cells and chemical hapten exposure. Time point here: pre-sensitization, week 0. The treatment is: therapeutic diphenylcyclopropenone sensitization with weekly scalp DPC. MiXCR was run by TCRdb on the RACE reads, yielding one entry per CDR3 protein. This sample yields roughly 51,000 distinct CDR3 sequences, of which more than 8% are seen a single time; about 8.9% belongs to the top ten. The source material was whole blood, sampled in connection with sensitization to the hapten diphenylcyclopropenone (DPC). The receptors here all came from a middle-aged man with alopecia areata. Some clones in this sample may be carry-over from other donors' samples.

There are many counts of this clonotype. V and J are TRBV20-1 and TRBJ2-3; D is ambiguous. The germline V and J ends were trimmed by 0 bases and 2 bases, with 12 bases remaining between them. CDR1 is DFQATT, CDR2 SNEGSKA, per germline (reference sequence). This CDR3 spans 15 amino acids. This CDR3 reads CSARDRLLNTDTQYF. The CDR3 DNA follows: TGCAGTGCTAGAGACCGGCTATTAAACACAGATACGCAGTATTTT.

The table lists this clonotype with many counts. The chain joins TRBV7-2 to TRBJ2-7; D not certain. The CDR3 has 13 residues. The germline V gene encodes CDR1 SGHTA and CDR2 FQGNSA. V dropped 1 base and J dropped 2 bases, with 6 bases sitting between them. The CDR3 DNA sequence: TGTGCCAGCAGCTTAGATCCTACCTACGAGCAGTACTTC. Translated: CASSLDPTYEQYF.

This clonotype was seen ten or more times. This rearrangement joins TRBV5-5 to TRBJ1-4, with TRBD1 matching 7 bases. From germline, CDR1 is SGHKS and CDR2 YYEKEE (reference sequence). Germline trimming cut 0 bases from V and 0 bases from J; bases unmatched to any gene: 2. The CDR3 loop spans 16 amino acids. CDR3 nucleotides: TGTGCCAGCAGCTTGGGGGACAGCGCAACTAATGAAAAACTGTTTTTT. Translated, it gives CASSLGDSATNEKLFF.

This clonotype was picked up many times. V gene TRBV12-3 or TRBV12-4 combines with J gene TRBJ2-7; 7 positions agree with TRBD1. Losses at the gene ends were 1 base for V and 1 base for J; bases not matched to a gene: 4. This CDR3 spans 15 amino acids. CDR3 amino acids: CASSLGQGGSYEQYF. CDR3 DNA sequence: TGTGCCAGCAGTTTAGGACAGGGTGGGTCCTACGAGCAGTACTTC.

The V call is TRBV12-3 or TRBV12-4, the J call TRBJ2-2; unclear D gene. V was clipped by 6 bases and J by 0 bases, with 8 bases between them. The CDR3 sequence is 14 residues long. CDR3: CASSPSPNTGELFF. The DNA of the CDR3 is TGTGCCAGCAGCCCCTCCCCGAACACCGGGGAGCTGTTTTTT.

This chain uses TRBV9 with TRBJ2-2, with TRBD1 as a possible D gene (5 bases). The CDR3 contains 16 residues. Germline V gene sequence: CDR1 SGDLS, CDR2 YYNGEE. Trimming removed 0 bases at V and 7 bases at J, with 16 bases between. The CDR3 DNA is TGTGCCAGCAGCGTAGGGGGCCAGCAAGTTATCGGGGAGCTGTTTTTT. Translated, it gives CASSVGGQQVIGELFF.

This chain joins TRBV28 and TRBJ2-3; 7 bases fit TRBD2. The length of the CDR3 is 18 residues. Trimming at V came to 4 bases and at J to 0 bases, leaving 13 bases not matched to a gene. CDR1 and CDR2 (germline): MDHEN, SYDVKM. For the CDR3, the DNA is TGTGCCAGCAGTTCAACTCCCTCCCTAGCGGCTAGCACAGATACGCAGTATTTT. Its translation is CASSSTPSLAASTDTQYF.

The chain uses TRBV19 and TRBJ2-1; D not resolved. The CDR3 runs 11 residues. From germline, CDR1 is LNHDA and CDR2 SQIVND (reference sequence). Trimming removed 6 bases at V and 4 bases at J, with 4 bases between. As DNA, the CDR3 is TGTGCCAGTAGAGTATACAATGAGCAGTTCTTC. Translated: CASRVYNEQFF.

This clonotype was observed at least ten times. V is TRBV6-1 and J is TRBJ1-1; D is ambiguous. This CDR3 contains 13 residues. Per the germline V gene, CDR1 is MNHNS and CDR2 is SASEGT. V was cut by 8 bases and J by 0 bases, with 10 bases left in between. The CDR3 is CASFPVMNTEAFF. The CDR3 bases are TGTGCCAGCTTTCCGGTGATGAACACTGAAGCTTTCTTT.

Only a few counts were recorded for this clonotype. This CDR3 is CASSEDRGAYEQYF. CDR3 coding DNA: TGTGCCAGCAGCGAAGACAGAGGAGCCTACGAGCAGTACTTC. The rearrangement uses TRBV11-2 and TRBJ2-7; TRBD1 is a possible D gene (5 bases). Trimming shortened V by 5 bases and J by 2 bases, and 13 bases separated the two germline ends. Looked up from germline, CDR1 is SGHAT and CDR2 is FQNNGV. The CDR3 consists of 14 residues.

This chain connects TRBV27 to TRBJ2-2; the D is unclear. Germline CDR1 and CDR2: MNHEY and SMNVEV (reference sequence). Trimming stripped 6 bases from V and 5 bases from J, with 19 bases between. This CDR3 is 16 amino acids long. CDR3 amino acids: CASSPGVGYGTGELFF. The CDR3 coding sequence is TGTGCCAGCAGCCCTGGGGTAGGGTATGGGACCGGGGAGCTGTTTTTT.

This chain connects TRBV20-1 to TRBJ2-3; no firm D call. CDR1 and CDR2 (germline): DFQATT, SNEGSKA (reference sequence). The CDR3 sequence is 13 residues long. The ends were cut back, 1 base at V and 6 bases at J, with 11 bases in the middle. Here the CDR3 DNA reads TGCAGTGCTAGAGGCCTTTTGGGGGATACGCAGTATTTT. It specifies CSARGLLGDTQYF.

J is TRBJ2-5 and V is TRBV20-1; tentatively, D is TRBD1 (6 bases). The CDR3 length is 14 residues. The germline V gene encodes CDR1 DFQATT and CDR2 SNEGSKA (reference sequence). CDR3 in amino acids: CSGQPHSSRETQYF. In DNA form, the CDR3 reads TGCAGCGGACAGCCCCATAGTAGTCGGGAGACCCAGTACTTC.

The chain couples TRBV11-2 to TRBJ1-1; 7 bases agree with TRBD1. The CDR3 spans 15 residues. CDR1 is SGHAT and CDR2 is FQNNGV in the germline V gene. V trimming: 5 bases; J trimming: 4 bases; junction bases outside the gene matches: 10. The DNA for the CDR3 is TGTGCCAGCAGCCGACCGACAGGGAGATTCACTGAAGCTTTCTTT. It yields the protein CASSRPTGRFTEAFF.

This clonotype was seen ten or more times. This chain joins TRBV6-1 and TRBJ1-1; a possible D gene is TRBD1 (5 bases). The CDR3 extends over 13 amino acids. V dropped 5 bases and J dropped 7 bases, with 14 bases sitting between them. Germline V gene data show CDR1 as MNHNS and CDR2 as SASEGT. The CDR3 coding sequence is TGTGCCAGCAGTCGGAGGGGCAGGGATGAAGCTTTCTTT. This gives the protein CASSRRGRDEAFF.

This clonotype was seen ten or more times. The chain joins TRBV27 to TRBJ1-4, with D tentatively TRBD1 (6 bases). CDR1 and CDR2 (germline): MNHEY, SMNVEV (reference sequence). Trimming cost V 6 bases and J 0 bases, with 17 bases left between them. The CDR3 contains 17 residues. DNA for the CDR3: TGTGCCAGCAGCCCAGCGCAGGGGCCGGCAACTAATGAAAAACTGTTTTTT. Amino acid sequence: CASSPAQGPATNEKLFF. Variable domain in full (rest from reference TRBV27 and TRBJ1-4): EAQVTQNPRYLITVTGKKLTVTCSQNMNHEYMSWYRQDPGLGLRQIYYSMNVEVTDKGDVPEGYKVSRKEKRNFPLILESPSPNQTSLYFCASSPAQGPATNEKLFFGSGTQLSVL.

This sequence joins TRBV28 and TRBJ2-3, with 9 bases aligning to TRBD1. The CDR3 totals 16 residues. The germline gives CDR1 MDHEN, CDR2 SYDVKM. The V segment lost 6 bases and the J segment 7 bases; nucleotides outside the gene matches: 14. This chain's CDR3 is CASRPTGDRARYTQYF. CDR3 in DNA: TGTGCCAGCAGGCCGACTGGGGACAGGGCCAGGTATACGCAGTATTTT.

The chain combines TRBV28 with TRBJ2-3; 11 nucleotides align to TRBD2. CDR1 is MDHEN, CDR2 SYDVKM, per germline. With 2 bases clipped from V and 3 bases from J, the junction kept 7 bases outside the gene matches. The length of the CDR3 is 17 residues. The CDR3 spells CASSLQLTSGRTDTQYF. CDR3 nucleotides: TGTGCCAGCAGTTTACAATTAACTAGCGGGAGAACAGATACGCAGTATTTT.

This clonotype was counted a few times. V and J are TRBV9 and TRBJ2-2; D uncertain. The CDR3 runs 13 residues. Germline V lookup: CDR1 SGDLS, CDR2 YYNGEE. V gave up 0 bases and J gave up 6 bases, with 6 bases separating them. The CDR3 sequence is CASSVVGPGELFF. CDR3 sequence (DNA): TGTGCCAGCAGCGTAGTCGGTCCCGGGGAGCTGTTTTTT.

This clonotype showed up many times. This rearrangement joins TRBV6-2 or TRBV6-3 to TRBJ2-2, with 8 nucleotides matching TRBD1. There are 14 residues in the CDR3. Germline assignment: CDR1 MNHEY and CDR2 SVGEGT. V was clipped by 6 bases and J by 6 bases; unmatched bases: 6. The CDR3 reads CASRGQGLSGELFF. Written as DNA, the CDR3 is TGTGCCAGCAGAGGACAGGGTCTATCCGGGGAGCTGTTTTTT.

This clonotype was seen at least ten times. This chain connects TRBV15 to TRBJ2-5; possibly TRBD1 or TRBD2 for D (5 bases each). The V gene lost 1 base and the J gene lost 4 bases, with 10 bases spanning the gap. The CDR3 runs 14 residues. Germline-derived CDR1 and CDR2 are LNHNV and YYDKDF (reference sequence). DNA of the CDR3: TGTGCCACCAGCAGAGGCCCGGGACGAGAGACCCAGTACTTC. Translated: CATSRGPGRETQYF.

The chain uses TRBV19 and TRBJ1-1; D is unresolved. Trimming took 3 bases from V and 0 from J, leaving 14 bases between them. The CDR3 extends over 16 amino acids. From germline, CDR1 is LNHDA and CDR2 SQIVND (reference sequence). The CDR3 region has the DNA TGTGCCAGTAGTATCCGAGGGCAGCCCTTGAACACTGAAGCTTTCTTT. Residues: CASSIRGQPLNTEAFF.

The rearrangement links TRBV10-3 to TRBJ2-1; D unresolved. V lost 5 bases to trimming and J lost 10 bases, with 9 bases between them. Germline lookup yields CDR1 ENHRY and CDR2 SYGVKD. This CDR3 has 11 residues. The CDR3 DNA follows: TGTGCCATCAGTCCCTCTAGAGAGCAGTTCTTC. This codes for CAISPSREQFF.

This clonotype was seen repeatedly, ten times or more. The chain carries TRBV12-3 or TRBV12-4 and TRBJ2-2; D gene unclear. The CDR3 length is 15 residues. Between the trimmed V and J ends, which lost 10 bases and 6 bases, there was a span of 21 bases. The CDR3 loop is CATSRGLLRAGELFF. In DNA form, the CDR3 reads TGTGCCACTTCCCGAGGCTTGTTGAGAGCCGGGGAGCTGTTTTTT.

At least ten counts were recorded for this clonotype. The chain joins TRBV6-5 to TRBJ1-5, with D tentatively TRBD1 (5 bases). The CDR3 length is 14 residues. Trimming removed 5 bases at V and 5 bases at J, with 13 bases between. In germline, CDR1 is MNHEY, CDR2 SVGAGI. Here the CDR3 DNA reads TGTGCCAGCAGTCCCAGGGCAGGGTATCAGCCCCAGCATTTT. Protein sequence: CASSPRAGYQPQHF.

This clonotype occurred many times. The J gene is TRBJ2-7, the V gene TRBV18; a possible D gene is TRBD1 (6 bases). This CDR3 contains 15 residues. Trimming cost V 1 base and J 1 base, with 11 bases left between them. Per the germline V gene, CDR1 is KGHSH and CDR2 is LQKENI. The CDR3 nucleotides read TGTGCCAGCTCACCACGCCGGGACACTTCCTACGAGCAGTACTTC. This gives the protein CASSPRRDTSYEQYF.

This clonotype was detected only a few times. The rearrangement links TRBV4-2 to TRBJ2-3; tentatively, D is TRBD1 (6 bases). The germline CDR1 and CDR2 sequences are LGHNA and YNFKEQ. This CDR3 has 20 residues. V was trimmed by 0 bases and J by 1 base, leaving 23 bases between them. Here the CDR3 DNA reads TGTGCCAGCAGCCAAGATCTCCCACGAGGGACATCTCTCCGCACAGATACGCAGTATTTT. Translating gives CASSQDLPRGTSLRTDTQYF.

This clonotype was picked up many times. The chain has TRBV4-3 and TRBJ2-1; possibly TRBD2 for D (6 bases). CDR1 is LGHNA and CDR2 is YSLEER in the germline V gene. CDR3 size: 15 residues. V gave up 3 bases and J gave up 8 bases, with 17 bases separating them. For the CDR3, the DNA is TGCGCCAGCAGCCACACCTGGGACTCGTTGCATGAGCAGTTCTTC. The encoded protein is CASSHTWDSLHEQFF.

This clonotype was detected many times. V usage is TRBV7-9 and J usage is TRBJ2-7, with D possibly TRBD1 on 7 matching bases. Germline V lookup: CDR1 SEHNR, CDR2 FQNEAQ (reference sequence). V was pared by 10 bases and J by 6 bases, with 16 bases between. The length of the CDR3 is 12 residues. As DNA, the CDR3 is TGTGCCAAGTCCACAGGGGAGGTCGAGCAGTACTTC. Its translation is CAKSTGEVEQYF.

V and J are TRBV20-1 and TRBJ1-2, with 8 nucleotides matching TRBD1. After removal of 0 bases from V and 7 bases from J, the junction contained 4 bases not matched to a gene. This CDR3 spans 13 amino acids. Germline loops: CDR1 DFQATT, CDR2 SNEGSKA (reference sequence). This chain's CDR3 is CSAREETGAGYTF. The CDR3 bases are TGCAGTGCTAGAGAGGAGACAGGGGCTGGCTACACCTTC.